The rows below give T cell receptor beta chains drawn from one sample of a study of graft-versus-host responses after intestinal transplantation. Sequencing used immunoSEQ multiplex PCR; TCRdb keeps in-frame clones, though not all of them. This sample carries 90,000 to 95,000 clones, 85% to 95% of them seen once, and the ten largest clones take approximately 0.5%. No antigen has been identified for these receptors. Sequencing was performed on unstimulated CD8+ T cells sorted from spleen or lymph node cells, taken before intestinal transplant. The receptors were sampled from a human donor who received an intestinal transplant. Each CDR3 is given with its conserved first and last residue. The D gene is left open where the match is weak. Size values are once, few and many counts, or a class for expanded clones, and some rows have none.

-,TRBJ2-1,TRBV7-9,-,CASSLTPGDEQFF,TGTGCCAGCAGCTTAACCCCGGGGGATGAGCAGTTCTTC
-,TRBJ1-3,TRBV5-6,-,CASSAGALSGNTIYF,TGTGCCAGCAGCGCAGGGGCTCTCTCTGGAAACACCATATATTTT
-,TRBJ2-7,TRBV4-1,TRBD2,CASSQDGGGASYEQYF,TGCGCCAGCAGCCAAGACGGCGGGGGGGCTTCCTACGAGCAGTACTTC
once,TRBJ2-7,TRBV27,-,CASSTHLGGEQYF,TGTGCCAGCAGTACCCACCTAGGAGGCGAGCAGTACTTC
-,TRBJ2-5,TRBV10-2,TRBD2,CASSQRELQETQYF,TGCGCCAGCAGTCAGCGGGAGTTGCAAGAGACCCAGTACTTC
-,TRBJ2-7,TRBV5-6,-,CASSFGFTYEQYF,TGTGCCAGCAGCTTCGGGTTTACCTACGAGCAGTACTTC
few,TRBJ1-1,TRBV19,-,CASSMRGGYNTEAFF,TGTGCCAGTAGTATGCGGGGGGGGTACAACACTGAAGCTTTCTTT
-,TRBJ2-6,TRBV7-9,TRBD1,CASSRTGTSGANVLTF,TGTGCCAGCAGCAGGACAGGGACCTCTGGGGCCAACGTCCTGACTTTC
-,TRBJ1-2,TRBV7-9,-,CASGFGRGAGYGYTF,TGTGCCAGCGGCTTTGGACGGGGGGCGGGCTATGGCTACACCTTC
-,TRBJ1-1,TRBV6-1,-,CASSEAGYTEAFF,TGTGCCAGCAGTGAGGCGGGGTACACTGAAGCTTTCTTT
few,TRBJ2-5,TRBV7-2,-,CASSLGGPGRQQETQYF,TGTGCCAGCAGCTTAGGGGGCCCGGGTCGGCAGCAAGAGACCCAGTACTTC
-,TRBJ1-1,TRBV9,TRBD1,CASSVGTGYTEAFF,TGTGCCAGCAGCGTAGGGACAGGGTACACTGAAGCTTTCTTT
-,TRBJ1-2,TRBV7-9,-,CASSGTGGANYGYTF,TGTGCCAGCAGCGGTACAGGCGGAGCTAACTATGGCTACACCTTC
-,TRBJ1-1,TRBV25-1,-,CASSEGGANTEAFF,TGTGCCAGCAGTGAAGGGGGCGCGAACACTGAAGCTTTCTTT
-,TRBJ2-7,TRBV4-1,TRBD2,CASSQSLAGNYEQYF,TGCGCCAGCAGCCAATCGCTAGCGGGGAACTACGAGCAGTACTTC